One and the same sample provided the 31 T cell receptor beta chains below, sequenced in a study of blood T cells in healthy people across ages. A second roughly 6 to 11 cycle PCR used barcoded and J-beta primers. TCRdb independently ran MiXCR on the 5' RACE reads; one entry per CDR3 protein. The table records around 1.5 million distinct CDR3 sequences, 42% of them present only once. The sample taken for sequencing was blood. These TCRs come from a young woman in good health.

This clonotype showed up just a few times. V gene TRBV6-5 combines with J gene TRBJ2-4; TRBD1 aligns across 8 bases. The germline V gene has CDR1 MNHEY and CDR2 SVGAGI. This CDR3 spans 12 amino acids. The junction had 8 bases not matched to a gene; V was cut back by 6 bases and J by 13 bases. The CDR3 coding sequence is TGTGCCAGCAGACGACCAGGGGGCGGGCAGTACTTC. This codes for CASRRPGGGQYF.

The V and J genes are TRBV9 and TRBJ2-4; D uncertain. The tail of the sequence fits TRBJ2-7 better, so the J call may be wrong. CDR1 and CDR2 from the germline V gene are SGDLS and YYNGEE. There are 14 residues in the CDR3. This CDR3 is CASSAWPTHYEQYF. The DNA of the CDR3 is TGTGCCAGCAGCGCGTGGCCTACTCACTACGAGCAGTACTTC.

The chain has TRBV6-1 and TRBJ1-1; tentative D call: TRBD1 (6 bases). Between the trimmed V and J ends, which lost 1 base and 5 bases, there was a span of 14 bases. Germline V gives CDR1 MNHNS, CDR2 SASEGT. CDR3 length equals 15 residues. The CDR3 bases are TGTGCCAGCAGTGAAGGGATTTGGGGGGCAACTGAAGCTTTCTTT. It yields the protein CASSEGIWGATEAFF.

The gene calls are TRBV20-1 and TRBJ2-1; the D is unclear. Germline V gives CDR1 DFQATT, CDR2 SNEGSKA (reference sequence). The CDR3 sequence is 15 residues long. V was cut by 0 bases and J by 5 bases, with 14 bases left in between. The CDR3, as DNA: TGCAGTGCTAGAGATCGGCTCCGGGCCCACAATGAGCAGTTCTTC. As protein: CSARDRLRAHNEQFF.

The rearrangement joins TRBV20-1 to TRBJ1-2, with a possible D match to TRBD1 (5 bases). The CDR3 covers 13 residues. Trimming took off 7 bases at V and 3 bases at J, with 15 bases between the two ends. The germline gives CDR1 DFQATT, CDR2 SNEGSKA (reference sequence). The CDR3: CSGRDPQDYGYTF. In DNA form, the CDR3 reads TGCAGTGGCAGGGACCCGCAGGACTATGGCTACACCTTC.

This rearrangement joins TRBV7-3 to TRBJ1-6, with D possibly being TRBD1 (5 bases). V lost 5 bases, J lost 8 bases, and 10 bases lay in between. CDR1 and CDR2 from the germline V gene are SGHTA and FQGTGA. The CDR3 sequence is 13 residues long. The CDR3 bases are TGTGCCAGCAGCCAAACGACAGATTCACCCCTCCACTTT. This encodes CASSQTTDSPLHF.

This chain's CDR3 is CASQGLLNEQYF. For the CDR3, the DNA is TGTGCCAGCCAGGGACTCCTCAACGAGCAGTACTTC. The gene calls are TRBV2 and TRBJ2-4; possible D gene TRBD2, 6 bases. The DNA end lines up better with TRBJ2-7; the J call may be wrong. The CDR3 runs 12 residues. Per the germline V gene, CDR1 is SNHLY and CDR2 is FYNNEI.

This clonotype was found a few times. At one end, the junction sequence differs from germline, possibly due to a read error. The rearrangement links TRBV5-1 to TRBJ2-7; D is uncertain. Germline V gene sequence: CDR1 SGHRS, CDR2 YFSETQ. The length of the CDR3 is 9 residues. CDR3 nucleotides: TGCGCCAGCAGGTTGGTGCAGTACTTC. As protein: CASRLVQYF.

The chain is built from TRBV6-2 or TRBV6-3 and TRBJ2-7; 12 nucleotides agree with TRBD2. This CDR3 has 16 amino acids. The ends lost 1 base at V and 3 bases at J; junction bases unmatched: 4. Germline CDR1 and CDR2: MNHEY and SVGEGT. CDR3 coding DNA: TGTGCCAGCAGTTACTTGGGACTAGCGGGTGTCTACGAGCAGTACTTC. Translation: CASSYLGLAGVYEQYF.

In regard to this clonotype: One junction end does not reproduce the germline sequence, and a read error may be involved. The gene calls are TRBV18 and TRBJ2-3; TRBD2 aligns across 10 bases. CDR1 is KGHSH and CDR2 is LQKENI in the germline V gene. There are 15 residues in the CDR3. The CDR3: CANSHGTSGTDTQYF. CDR3 bases: TGTGCCAACTCACACGGGACTAGCGGCACAGATACGCAGTATTTT.

The chain recombines TRBV11-2 with TRBJ2-5, with 9 bases matching TRBD1. This CDR3 spans 14 amino acids. The germline CDR1 and CDR2 sequences are SGHAT and FQNNGV. Trimming at V came to 9 bases and at J to 0 bases, leaving 5 bases not matched to a gene. The CDR3 sequence: CASWTGAYQETQYF. CDR3 sequence (DNA): TGTGCCAGTTGGACAGGGGCGTACCAAGAGACCCAGTACTTC.

The chain employs TRBV7-2 and TRBJ2-1; TRBD2 might be the D (6 bases). In germline, CDR1 is SGHTA, CDR2 FQGNSA. V shed 6 bases and J shed 10 bases, with 10 bases lying between them. This CDR3 is built from 11 residues. Written as DNA, the CDR3 is TGTGCCAGCAGACATAGCGGCGAGCAGTTCTTC. Translating gives CASRHSGEQFF.

The V and J genes are TRBV6-5 and TRBJ1-2; 12 bases are shared with TRBD1. Germline V gives CDR1 MNHEY, CDR2 SVGAGI. J gave up 8 bases and V 6 bases, and 4 bases lay outside the gene matches. The CDR3 has 13 residues. In nucleotides, the CDR3 is TGTGCCAGCAGCCGGGACAGGGGGCAAGGCTACACCTTC. It translates to CASSRDRGQGYTF.

The V gene is TRBV11-2, the J gene TRBJ2-7, with 8 bases aligning to TRBD1. With V trimmed by 2 bases and J by 4 bases, 4 bases remained unmatched. Germline values: CDR1 SGHAT, CDR2 FQNNGV. CDR3 size: 14 residues. This CDR3 is CASSLQGAQYEQYF. DNA for the CDR3: TGTGCCAGCAGCTTACAGGGGGCTCAGTACGAGCAGTACTTC.

The chain employs TRBV24-1 and TRBJ2-1, with 13 positions matching TRBD2. Germline CDR1 and CDR2: KGHDR and SFDVKD. The CDR3 consists of 23 residues. V lost 2 bases, J lost 1 base, and 19 bases stayed unmatched. DNA for the CDR3: TGTGCCACCAGTGATTACCCGGGACAGAAAAGACTAGCGGGAGGAGATTCCTACAATGAGCAGTTCTTC. As protein: CATSDYPGQKRLAGGDSYNEQFF.

The chain recombines TRBV7-8 with TRBJ1-1, with a weak D call TRBD1 (6 bases). Germline V gives CDR1 SGHVS, CDR2 FQNEAQ. This CDR3 has 17 amino acids. V was clipped by 5 bases and J by 0 bases, with 19 bases between them. The CDR3 loop is CASSPRRGEEMNTEAFF. The CDR3 DNA sequence: TGTGCCAGCAGCCCTCGGAGGGGGGAAGAAATGAACACTGAAGCTTTCTTT.

This clonotype showed up just a few times. This chain joins TRBV10-3 and TRBJ2-7; D might be TRBD2 (6 bases). CDR1 is ENHRY, CDR2 SYGVKD, per germline. CDR3 length: 15 residues. V dropped 2 bases and J dropped 1 base, with 12 bases sitting between them. In DNA, the CDR3 is TGTGCCATCAGTGAGGGGAGGAGGTCGTCCTACGAGCAGTACTTC. Amino acids: CAISEGRRSSYEQYF.

This chain links TRBV6-6 with TRBJ1-6; D perhaps matches TRBD1 (6 bases). There are 14 residues in the CDR3. V was pared by 6 bases and J by 6 bases, with 12 bases between. Germline values: CDR1 MNHNY, CDR2 SVGAGI (reference sequence). The CDR3 sequence: CASSLTGANSPLHF. For the CDR3, the DNA is TGTGCCAGCAGCCTGACAGGAGCTAATTCACCCCTCCACTTT.

V is TRBV4-1 and J is TRBJ1-2; no definite D call. CDR1 is MGHRA and CDR2 is YSYEKL in the germline V gene. With 0 bases removed from V and 4 bases from J, the gap between germline ends came to 15 bases. The CDR3 length is 16 residues. CDR3 nucleotides: TGCGCCAGCAGCCAAGATTACAGCGCTTTGGCCTATGGCTACACCTTC. Its protein is CASSQDYSALAYGYTF.

This chain's CDR3 is CASSLAGRETDEQFF. Written as DNA, the CDR3 is TGTGCCAGCAGCTTAGCTGGCCGAGAGACCGATGAGCAGTTCTTC. The rearrangement links TRBV7-2 to TRBJ2-1; D is unresolved. The V and J ends lost 0 bases and 8 bases respectively, with 14 bases between them. The CDR3 extends over 15 amino acids. Germline V gene lookup returns CDR1 SGHTA and CDR2 FQGNSA. Drawing the rest from reference TRBV7-2 and TRBJ2-1, the complete variable domain is GAGVSQSPSNKVTEKGKDVELRCDPISGHTALYWYRQSLGQGLEFLIYFQGNSAPDKSGLPSDRFSAERTGGSVSTLTIQRTQQEDSAVYLCASSLAGRETDEQFFGPGTRLTVL.

CDR3: CATSDLGLAGVFEQFF. As DNA, the CDR3 is TGTGCCACCAGTGATTTGGGACTAGCGGGAGTTTTTGAGCAGTTCTTC. The V and J genes are TRBV24-1 and TRBJ2-1, with 13 bases identical to TRBD2. CDR1 and CDR2 from the germline V gene are KGHDR and SFDVKD. V lost 0 bases to trimming and J lost 9 bases; unmatched junction nucleotides: 4. The length of the CDR3 is 16 residues.

This clonotype was seen a handful of times. The CDR3 sequence is CSADVPGANVLTF. The CDR3 DNA reads as TGCAGTGCCGATGTGCCTGGGGCCAACGTCCTGACTTTC. The chain is built from TRBV20-1 and TRBJ2-6; D unclear. There are 13 residues in the CDR3. With 6 bases removed from V and 2 bases from J, the gap between germline ends came to 8 bases. CDR1 is DFQATT, CDR2 SNEGSKA, per germline (reference sequence).

The V call is TRBV2, the J call TRBJ2-3; a possible D gene is TRBD2 (6 bases). Per the germline V gene, CDR1 is SNHLY and CDR2 is FYNNEI. The V end lost 3 bases, the J end lost 5 bases, and 18 bases lay between the germline ends. The CDR3 runs to 16 residues. This CDR3 is CASSDVGGISRDTQYF. CDR3 DNA sequence: TGTGCCAGCAGTGACGTTGGCGGGATCAGTAGAGATACGCAGTATTTT.

The CDR3 is CATRDTGELFF. CDR3 nucleotide sequence: TGTGCCACCCGGGACACCGGGGAGCTGTTTTTT. This chain connects TRBV6-5 to TRBJ2-2; D is unclear. The CDR3 runs to 11 residues. V shed 10 bases and J shed 3 bases, with 6 bases lying between them. Germline V gives CDR1 MNHEY, CDR2 SVGAGI.

The V and J genes are TRBV4-1 and TRBJ2-7; D remains ambiguous. Trimming took 4 bases from V and 2 from J, leaving 18 bases between them. The CDR3 length is 16 residues. Germline V CDR1 and CDR2: MGHRA, YSYEKL. The CDR3: CASSLYAGERTYEQYF. For the CDR3, the DNA is TGCGCCAGCAGCCTCTACGCTGGGGAACGGACCTACGAGCAGTACTTC.

This clonotype occurred a few times. The chain is built from TRBV2 and TRBJ2-4; D is undetermined. The CDR3 consists of 14 residues. Germline V gives CDR1 SNHLY, CDR2 FYNNEI. V was cut by 8 bases and J by 5 bases, with 16 bases left in between. CDR3 in amino acids: CASSKDLAENIQYF. DNA of the CDR3: TGTGCCAGCTCAAAAGATCTGGCAGAAAACATTCAGTACTTC.

In its sample, this clonotype was seen a few times. This chain links TRBV4-1 with TRBJ2-3, with D possibly being TRBD1 or TRBD2 (6 bases each). The V end lost 1 base, the J end lost 0 bases, and 11 bases lay between the germline ends. Germline loops: CDR1 MGHRA, CDR2 YSYEKL. The CDR3 loop spans 16 amino acids. As DNA, the CDR3 is TGCGCCAGCAGCCAAGTGGTGGGGGGCAGCACAGATACGCAGTATTTT. This gives the protein CASSQVVGGSTDTQYF.

The chain links TRBV20-1 to TRBJ1-4; tentatively, D is TRBD1 (5 bases). CDR3 length: 13 amino acids. Deletions cut 6 bases from V and 4 bases from J, with 12 bases between. Germline V gives CDR1 DFQATT, CDR2 SNEGSKA (reference sequence). The CDR3 coding sequence is TGCAGTGCCCTGCAGGGTTTTAATGAAAAACTGTTTTTT. Translating gives CSALQGFNEKLFF.

J is TRBJ2-1 and V is TRBV2; possibly TRBD2 for D (5 bases). Germline CDR1 SNHLY, CDR2 FYNNEI. The V end was cut by 4 bases, the J end by 6 bases, with 16 bases between. This CDR3 comprises 15 residues. CDR3 DNA sequence: TGTGCCAGCAGTGTAGGAACGGGATCGGGCAATGAGCAGTTCTTC. Translating gives CASSVGTGSGNEQFF.

This rearrangement joins TRBV10-3 to TRBJ2-3; either TRBD1 or TRBD2 may supply D (7 bases each). This CDR3 has 16 residues. V dropped 3 bases and J dropped 3 bases, with 16 bases sitting between them. The germline V gene encodes CDR1 ENHRY and CDR2 SYGVKD. The CDR3 coding sequence is TGTGCCATCAGTGACCCCGCAGGGGGACTAACAGATACGCAGTATTTT. It is translated as CAISDPAGGLTDTQYF.

The chain employs TRBV27 and TRBJ1-1; D uncertain. Germline CDR1 and CDR2: MNHEY and SMNVEV (reference sequence). This CDR3 region has 13 residues. Trimming stripped 6 bases from V and 1 base from J, with 9 bases between. The CDR3 loop reads CASRFRENTEAFF. CDR3 in DNA: TGTGCCAGCAGGTTTCGGGAGAACACTGAAGCTTTCTTT.